These T cell receptor beta chains were read from a single sample in a study of T cell repertoires in cytomegalovirus infection. TCRdb ran MiXCR on the reads and lists one entry per CDR3 protein. This sample carries roughly 230,000 distinct CDR3 sequences, approximately 13% of them seen once, and the ten largest clones take about 1.5%. Sequencing input: PBMCs. Receptors were obtained from a human donor in good health (CMV status not recorded). Some clones in this sample may be carry-over from other donors' samples. Both conserved end residues are part of each CDR3. Each record gives: J gene, V gene, D gene, CDR3 protein. A D gene is named only where the DNA matches it firmly.

TRBJ1-2	TRBV10-3	TRBD1	CAISDPDRAGYGYTF
TRBJ2-1	TRBV7-2	-	CASSLVRANNEQFF
TRBJ1-2	TRBV29-1	-	CSVASPATF
TRBJ2-5	TRBV3-1	-	CASSQDILVTETQYF
TRBJ2-3	TRBV29-1	-	CSGILGHQYF
TRBJ2-2	TRBV5-4	-	CASSLLSGRVNPELFF
TRBJ2-5	TRBV7-9	-	CASSFSQSQETQYF
TRBJ2-1	TRBV19	-	CASSGTVYNEQFF
TRBJ2-7	TRBV5-5	TRBD1	CASSRQGAFNEQYF
TRBJ2-5	TRBV7-2	TRBD2	CASSLELAGRETQYF
TRBJ1-5	TRBV10-3	-	CAISETASNQPQHF
TRBJ2-1	TRBV14	TRBD2	CASSQRSGPGGGYNEQFF
TRBJ2-7	TRBV19	-	CASSIGADPTYEQYF
TRBJ2-1	TRBV7-2	TRBD1	CASSLGRDRDNEQFF
TRBJ1-1	TRBV11-2	-	CASSSLRNTEAFF
TRBJ2-5	TRBV10-3	-	CAISSGTYETQYF
TRBJ1-3	TRBV7-2	-	CASTVPGSGNTIYF
TRBJ2-7	TRBV5-4	TRBD1	CASSLEVTGVNEQYF
TRBJ1-1	TRBV10-3	-	CAISETLGKGEMNTEAFF
TRBJ2-1	TRBV7-2	TRBD2	CASSSRRAGGSDEQFF